The entry that follows covers one TCR beta chain sequence. Libraries were prepared by immunoSEQ multiplex PCR; TCRdb keeps only in-frame clonotypes and omits some of them. Of about 160,000 clones detected, around 86% appear once; the ten largest clones hold about 3.5%. The data were taken from a study of blood T cell repertoires in COVID-19. CDR1 and CDR2 from the germline V gene are LNHDA and SQIVND (reference sequence). This CDR3 comprises 17 residues. V gave up 0 bases and J gave up 7 bases; unmatched junction bases: 8. V gene TRBV19 combines with J gene TRBJ2-2; 10 bases are a match to TRBD1. Sequencing was performed on peripheral blood. The receptor's source is a man in his 70s with acute or convalescent COVID-19. Written as DNA, the CDR3 is TGTGCCAGTAGTATAGACTGGGACAGGGGCCGAAACGGGGAGCTGTTTTTT. Protein product: CASSIDWDRGRNGELFF.